The 4 T cell receptor beta chains below were found in one sample sequenced in a study of shared clonotypes between healthy human individuals. The assay was immunoSEQ multiplex PCR, and TCRdb's table has in-frame clones only and misses some. Seen here are over a million clones, about four fifths observed once, and the top ten hold more than 0.55%. The sample consisted of memory CD4+ T cells from PBMCs. Subset reported: CD45RA-negative fraction. The receptor set was obtained from a man in his late teens or twenties in good health. Some clones in this sample may be carry-over from other donors' samples.

This clone has more than one count but fewer than ten. This chain links TRBV11-2 with TRBJ1-2; D is unresolved. Germline V gives CDR1 SGHAT, CDR2 FQNNGV. There are 14 residues in the CDR3. Between the trimmed V and J ends, which lost 0 bases and 4 bases, there was a span of 9 bases. CDR3 region: CASSLDLQTYGYTF. In DNA form, the CDR3 reads TGTGCCAGCAGCTTAGATCTACAGACCTATGGCTACACCTTC.

The chain joins TRBV6-5 to TRBJ2-3, with 10 bases fitting TRBD2. With 5 bases clipped from V and 0 bases from J, the junction kept 2 bases outside the gene matches. Germline lookup yields CDR1 MNHEY and CDR2 SVGAGI. The CDR3 contains 15 residues. The CDR3 region is CASSKTSGSTDTQYF. The CDR3 DNA reads TGTGCCAGCAGTAAGACTAGCGGGAGCACAGATACGCAGTATTTT.

The chain combines TRBV9 with TRBJ2-5; 13 bases align to TRBD2. J gave up 1 base and V 4 bases, and 4 bases lay outside the gene matches. The length of the CDR3 is 16 residues. Germline CDR1 reads SGDLS; CDR2 reads YYNGEE. DNA of the CDR3: TGTGCCAGCAGCCGAAGGACTAGCGGGAGCCAAGAGACCCAGTACTTC. Translating it yields CASSRRTSGSQETQYF.

The chain joins TRBV28 to TRBJ1-5; D is ambiguous. V was pared by 6 bases and J by 5 bases, with 11 bases between. The germline CDR1 and CDR2 sequences are MDHEN and SYDVKM. The CDR3 runs 13 residues. The CDR3 DNA reads TGTGCCAGCAGCCTTGTGACCGATCAGCCCCAGCATTTT. Amino acid sequence: CASSLVTDQPQHF. Full variable domain (outside the CDR3, taken from reference TRBV28 and TRBJ1-5): DVKVTQSSRYLVKRTGEKVFLECVQDMDHENMFWYRQDPGLGLRLIYFSYDVKMKEKGDIPEGYSVSREKKERFSLILESASTNQTSMYLCASSLVTDQPQHFGDGTRLSIL.